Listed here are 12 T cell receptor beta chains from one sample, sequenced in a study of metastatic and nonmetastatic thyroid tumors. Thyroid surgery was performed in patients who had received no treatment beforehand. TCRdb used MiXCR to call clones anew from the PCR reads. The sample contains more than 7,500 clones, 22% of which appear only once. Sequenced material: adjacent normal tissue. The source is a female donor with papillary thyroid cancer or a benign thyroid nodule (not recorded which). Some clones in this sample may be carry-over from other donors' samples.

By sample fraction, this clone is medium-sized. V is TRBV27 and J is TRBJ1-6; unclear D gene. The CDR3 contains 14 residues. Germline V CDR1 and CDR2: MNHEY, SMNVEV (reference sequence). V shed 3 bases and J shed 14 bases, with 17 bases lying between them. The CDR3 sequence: CASSFNEPRVTLHF. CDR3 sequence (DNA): TGTGCCAGCAGTTTTAACGAGCCCCGAGTCACCCTCCACTTT.

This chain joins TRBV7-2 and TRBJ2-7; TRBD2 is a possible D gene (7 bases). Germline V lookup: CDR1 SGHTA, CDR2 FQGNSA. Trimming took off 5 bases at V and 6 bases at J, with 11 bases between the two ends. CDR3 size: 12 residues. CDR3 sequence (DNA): TGTGCCAGCAGCCCCGGGGGGCGCGAGCAGTACTTC. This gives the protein CASSPGGREQYF.

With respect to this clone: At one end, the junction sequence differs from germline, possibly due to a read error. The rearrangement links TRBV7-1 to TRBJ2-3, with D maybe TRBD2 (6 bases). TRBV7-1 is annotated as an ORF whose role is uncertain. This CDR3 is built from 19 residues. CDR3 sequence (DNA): TGTGCCAGCAGTTCACAACACCCCTCCGGGACTGGAAACACAGATATGCAGTATTTT. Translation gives CASSSQHPSGTGNTDMQYF.

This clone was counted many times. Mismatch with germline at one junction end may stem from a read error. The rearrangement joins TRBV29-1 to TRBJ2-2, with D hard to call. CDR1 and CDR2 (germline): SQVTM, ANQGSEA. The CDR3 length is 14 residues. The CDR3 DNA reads TGCAGCGCTGAAAGGGCAAGAAACACCGGGGAGCTGTTTTTT. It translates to CSAERARNTGELFF.

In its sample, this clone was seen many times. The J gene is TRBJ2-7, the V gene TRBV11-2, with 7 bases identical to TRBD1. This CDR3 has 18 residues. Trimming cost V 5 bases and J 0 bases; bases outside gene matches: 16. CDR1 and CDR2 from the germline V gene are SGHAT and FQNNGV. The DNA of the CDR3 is TGTGCCAGCAGCCCCCGTCGAGGGACAGTTTTTTTCTCCTACGAGCAGTACTTC. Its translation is CASSPRRGTVFFSYEQYF.

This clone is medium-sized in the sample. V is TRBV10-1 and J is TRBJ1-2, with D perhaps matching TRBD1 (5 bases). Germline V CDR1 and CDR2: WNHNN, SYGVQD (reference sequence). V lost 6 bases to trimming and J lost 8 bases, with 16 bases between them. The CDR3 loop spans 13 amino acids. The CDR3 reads CASRLGTASGYTF. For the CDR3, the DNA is TGCGCCAGCAGGCTTGGGACCGCTTCGGGCTACACCTTC.

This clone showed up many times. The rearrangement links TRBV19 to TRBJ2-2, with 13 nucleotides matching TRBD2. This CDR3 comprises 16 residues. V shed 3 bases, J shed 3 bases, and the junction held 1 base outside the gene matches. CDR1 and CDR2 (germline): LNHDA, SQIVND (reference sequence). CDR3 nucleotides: TGTGCCAGTAGTATTGGACTAGCGGGAGACACCGGGGAGCTGTTTTTT. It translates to CASSIGLAGDTGELFF. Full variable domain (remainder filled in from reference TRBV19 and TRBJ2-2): DGGITQSPKYLFRKEGQNVTLSCEQNLNHDAMYWYRQDPGQGLRLIYYSQIVNDFQKGDIAEGYSVSREKKESFPLTVTSAQKNPTAFYLCASSIGLAGDTGELFFGEGSRLTVL.

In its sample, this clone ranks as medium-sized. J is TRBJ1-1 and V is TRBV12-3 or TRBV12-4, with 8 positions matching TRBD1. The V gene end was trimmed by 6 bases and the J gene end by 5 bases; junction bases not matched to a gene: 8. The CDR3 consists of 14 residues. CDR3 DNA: TGTGCCAGCAGCCCACAGGGGGTTAGGACTGAAGCTTTCTTT. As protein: CASSPQGVRTEAFF.

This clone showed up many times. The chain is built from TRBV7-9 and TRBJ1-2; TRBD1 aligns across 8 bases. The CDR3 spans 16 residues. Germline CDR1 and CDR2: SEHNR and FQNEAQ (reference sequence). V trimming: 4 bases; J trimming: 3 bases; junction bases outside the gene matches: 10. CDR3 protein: CASSSSVVTGDYGYTF. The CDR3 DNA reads TGTGCCAGCAGCTCGTCCGTCGTGACAGGGGACTATGGCTACACCTTC.

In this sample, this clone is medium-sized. The CDR3 sequence: CAITGISNYGYTF. The CDR3 nucleotides are TGTGCCATCACAGGAATCTCTAACTATGGCTACACCTTC. This rearrangement joins TRBV10-3 to TRBJ1-2; D not certain. The CDR3 extends over 13 amino acids. Germline CDR1 ENHRY, CDR2 SYGVKD. With 7 bases removed from V and 0 bases from J, the gap between germline ends came to 9 bases.

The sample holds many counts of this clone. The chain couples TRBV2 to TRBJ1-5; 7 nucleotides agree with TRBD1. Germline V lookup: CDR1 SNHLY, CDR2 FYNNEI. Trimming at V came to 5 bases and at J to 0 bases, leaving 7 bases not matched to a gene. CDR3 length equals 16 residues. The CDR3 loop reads CASSLDRSGSNQPQHF. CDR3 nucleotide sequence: TGTGCCAGCAGTTTGGACAGGAGCGGTAGCAATCAGCCCCAGCATTTT.

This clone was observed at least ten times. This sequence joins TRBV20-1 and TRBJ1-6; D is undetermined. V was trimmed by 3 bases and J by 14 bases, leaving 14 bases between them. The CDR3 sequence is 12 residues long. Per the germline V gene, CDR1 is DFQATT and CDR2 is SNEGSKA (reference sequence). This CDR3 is CSASVEGVALHF. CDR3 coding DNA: TGCAGTGCTAGTGTGGAGGGAGTAGCCCTCCACTTT.